This entry describes one T cell receptor (beta chain). Antigen specificity is unknown. PCR employed 60 Vbeta and 13 Jbeta primers. The data were produced by immunoSEQ multiplex PCR, yet TCRdb's version contains in-frame clones alone and is incomplete. In the table there are 100,000 to 150,000 clones, about 84% of which are singletons. Germline V lookup: CDR1 LNHNV, CDR2 YYDKDF (reference sequence). The CDR3 consists of 15 residues. V lost 1 base, J lost 5 bases, and 6 bases stayed unmatched. The data were taken from a study of cytomegalovirus exposure and HLA in healthy donors. At sampling all donors were nominally healthy, likely with unrecorded immune exposures. Findings of the study overall: There were some V segments, including TRBV6-2 and TRBV6-3, excluded as indistinguishable. An apparent linkage of common viral pathogens to several of the most significant clusters emerged in a later analysis.

Sequencing input: PBMCs. This clonotype was obtained from a boy between 10 and 17 years old in good health and CMV-seronegative. V and J are TRBV15 and TRBJ2-5; 8 bases agree with TRBD1. CDR3 loop: CATSRGQGAGETQYF. The CDR3 DNA reads TGTGCCACCAGCAGAGGCCAGGGGGCAGGGGAGACCCAGTACTTC.